Sequencing of this TCR beta chain was carried out in a study of T cell responses to AZD1222 COVID-19 vaccine. Study-level findings and limits: Breadth and depth of Spike-specific TCRs rose after two AZD1222 doses. White British donors predominated, females outnumbered males, and clonal diversity was possibly underestimated. Mapped onto spike, vaccine-associated CD4 TCRs spanned it and were dominant at 160-218 and 743-854. Samples come after the peak T cell response, not at day 14.

Points on this clone: Antigen: not known.

The data were produced by immunoSEQ multiplex PCR, yet TCRdb's version contains in-frame clones alone and is incomplete. The sample comprises about 78,000 clones, roughly 90% of which are singletons, and around 1.5% rests with the top ten. The ends were cut back, 4 bases at V and 1 base at J, with 13 bases in the middle. CDR1 and CDR2 (germline): LGHDT, YNNKEL (reference sequence). This CDR3 has 15 amino acids. This receptor was taken from an adult who received the AZD1222 COVID-19 vaccine. Source: peripheral blood, taken 28 days after the second AZD1222 dose. The chain recombines TRBV3-1 (or the pseudogene TRBV3-2) with TRBJ1-1; D not resolved. The CDR3: CASSRLTVGNTEAFF. The CDR3 coding sequence is TGTGCCAGCAGCCGGTTGACGGTCGGGAACACTGAAGCTTTCTTT.